This TCR beta chain was sequenced during a study of T-cell memory formation after mild COVID-19. This clonotype was observed a few times. Its antigen is unidentified. Study outcomes and limitations: Day 15 to 85 contracting clones showed balanced CD4/CD8; day 15 to 37 expanders favored CD4+.

In germline, CDR1 is SGHTA, CDR2 FQGTGA. V lost 5 bases to trimming and J lost 1 base; unmatched junction nucleotides: 9. The CDR3 contains 16 residues. One entry per CDR3 protein, called by TCRdb with MiXCR from the 5' RACE reads. The sample lists hundreds of thousands of distinct CDR3 sequences; about 16% were seen once. The receptor was derived from a young man who had mild COVID-19 (a few samples of this study predate the infection). Cell type and time point are not known. Sequenced: PBMCs or a T cell subset sorted from them (not recorded which). V usage is TRBV7-3 and J usage is TRBJ2-3, with TRBD2 matching 7 bases. CDR3: CASSTLLAGGTDTQYF. The CDR3 DNA sequence: TGTGCCAGCAGCACCCTCCTGGCGGGGGGCACAGATACGCAGTATTTT.